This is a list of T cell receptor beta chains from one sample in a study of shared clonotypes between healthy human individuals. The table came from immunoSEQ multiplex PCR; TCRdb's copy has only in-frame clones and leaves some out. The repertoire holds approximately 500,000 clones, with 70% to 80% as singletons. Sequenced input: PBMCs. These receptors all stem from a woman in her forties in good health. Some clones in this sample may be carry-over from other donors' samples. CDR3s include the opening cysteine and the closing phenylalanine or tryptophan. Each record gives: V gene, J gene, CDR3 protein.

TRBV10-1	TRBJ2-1	CASSESKGDFSYNEQFF
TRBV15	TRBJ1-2	CATSRSRNGGYTF
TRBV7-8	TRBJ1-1	CASSPIQGRNTEAFF
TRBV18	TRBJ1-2	CASSPNRGLGYTF
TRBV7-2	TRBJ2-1	CASSSINGEQFF
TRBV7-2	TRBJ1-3	CASSSVSGGSGNTIYF
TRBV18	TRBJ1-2	CASSPQDPASYGYTF
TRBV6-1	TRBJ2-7	CASSEAILAGTDEQYF
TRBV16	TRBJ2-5	CASSQPSLGEQYF
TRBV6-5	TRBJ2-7	CASSYWGAREDEQYF
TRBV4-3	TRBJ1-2	CASSQDRTNYGYTF
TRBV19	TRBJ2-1	CASSILSRSSYNEQFF
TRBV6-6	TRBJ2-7	CASSRQEEQYF
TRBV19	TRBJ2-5	CASSSPGLAGYQETQYF
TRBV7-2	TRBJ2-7	CASSLAPGTVSYEQYF
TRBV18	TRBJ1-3	CASSPSGTERNTIYF
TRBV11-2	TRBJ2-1	CASSRRTGTYNEQFF
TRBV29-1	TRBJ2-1	CSVWDNEQFF
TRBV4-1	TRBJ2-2	CASSQDPGAGGFTGELFF
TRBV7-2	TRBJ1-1	CASSPMRTGQGYAFF
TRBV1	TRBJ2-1	CTSSQAGTSGMIPYNEQFF
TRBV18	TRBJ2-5	CASSPPVRGQETQYF
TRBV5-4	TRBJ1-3	CASSLGGYSGSTIYF
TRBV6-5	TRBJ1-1	CASKGDRFEAFF
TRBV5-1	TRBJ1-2	CASSWGPTGGNYGYTF
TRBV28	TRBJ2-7	CASSNDGPYEQYF
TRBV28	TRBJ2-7	CASSAYYEQYF
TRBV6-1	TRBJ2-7	CASSERGAHHYEQYF
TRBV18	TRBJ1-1	CASSPTFAGGTEAFF
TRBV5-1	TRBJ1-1	CASSLGPGQGEAFF
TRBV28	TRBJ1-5	CASSTPRGNQPQHF
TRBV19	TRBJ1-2	CASGTVNYGYTF
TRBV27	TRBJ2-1	CASSQTAYNEQFF
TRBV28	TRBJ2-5	CASSHRQGGMETQYF
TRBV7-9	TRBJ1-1	CASSLVVGGTEAFF
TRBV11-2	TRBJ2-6	CASKTLSGAGSGANVLTF
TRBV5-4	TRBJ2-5	CASGGAGGRQETQYF
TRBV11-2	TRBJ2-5	CASSLGRQETQYF
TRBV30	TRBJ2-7	CAWSAGTQYEQYF
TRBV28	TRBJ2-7	CASGVYAYEQYF
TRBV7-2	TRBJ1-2	CASRSGQNYGYTF
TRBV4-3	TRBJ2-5	CASSQSVMGQETQYF
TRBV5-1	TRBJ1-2	CASGGQYYGYTF
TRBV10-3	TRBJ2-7	CAISGRAGGYEQYF
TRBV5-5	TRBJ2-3	CASSLLAGEGTDTQYF
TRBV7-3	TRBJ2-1	CASSLGLAGGPLGNEQFF
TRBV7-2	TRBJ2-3	CASSPVSSDTQYF
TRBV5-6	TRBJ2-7	CASSLWRRGEQYF
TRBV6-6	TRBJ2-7	CASSYSRELEQYF
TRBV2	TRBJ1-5	CASSGGLSQPQHF
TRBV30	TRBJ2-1	CAWRPVYNEQFF
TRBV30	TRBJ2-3	CAWSVQSGGVGDTQYF
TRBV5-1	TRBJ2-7	CASSERGTGPYEQYF
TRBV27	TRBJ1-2	CASSSRSTDYGYTF
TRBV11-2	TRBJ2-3	CASSLGGGIDTQYF
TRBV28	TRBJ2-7	CASSLTAGGFYEQYF
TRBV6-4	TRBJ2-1	CASSRSEGTYNEQFF
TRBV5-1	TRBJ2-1	CASSQIPWAGQGGSEQFF
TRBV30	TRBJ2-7	CAWSIAGAWAYEQYF